This T cell receptor beta chain emerged from a study of radiotherapy plus CTLA-4 blockade in lung cancer. The assay was immunoSEQ multiplex PCR, and TCRdb's table has in-frame clones only and misses some. The sample contains 55,000 or so clones, approximately 80% of which appear only once. This clone was picked up one time. Ipilimumab CTLA-4 blockade and focal radiation were given to patients with chemo-refractory metastatic non-small-cell lung cancer. Germline V lookup: CDR1 ENHRY, CDR2 SYGVKD. V lost 0 bases, J lost 2 bases, and 5 bases stayed unmatched. The CDR3 is 16 amino acids. The sequence came from a human donor with non-small cell lung cancer whose response to radiotherapy plus ipilimumab could not be evaluated. Sequenced material: peripheral blood, taken from a patient treated with radiotherapy plus ipilimumab. V is TRBV10-3 and J is TRBJ2-3; 7 bases fit TRBD1. As DNA, the CDR3 is TGTGCCATCAGTGAGTCGAAAAGGGGGCCCACAGATACGCAGTATTTT. Its protein is CAISESKRGPTDTQYF.